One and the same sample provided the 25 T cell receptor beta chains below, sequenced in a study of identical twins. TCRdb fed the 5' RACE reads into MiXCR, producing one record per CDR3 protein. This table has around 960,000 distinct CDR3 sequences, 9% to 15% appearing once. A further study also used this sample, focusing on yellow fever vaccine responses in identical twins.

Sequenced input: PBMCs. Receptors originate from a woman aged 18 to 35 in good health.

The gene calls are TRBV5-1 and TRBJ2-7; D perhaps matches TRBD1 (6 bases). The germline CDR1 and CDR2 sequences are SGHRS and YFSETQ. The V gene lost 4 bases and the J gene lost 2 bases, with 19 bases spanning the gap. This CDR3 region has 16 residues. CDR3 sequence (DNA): TGCGCCAGCAGCCTCAACCCCAGGGGTAACCCCTACGAGCAGTACTTC. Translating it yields CASSLNPRGNPYEQYF.

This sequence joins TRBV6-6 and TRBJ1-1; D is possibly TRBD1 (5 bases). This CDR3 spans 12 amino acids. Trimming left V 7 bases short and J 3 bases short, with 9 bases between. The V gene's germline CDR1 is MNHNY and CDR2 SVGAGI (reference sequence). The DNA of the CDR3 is TGTGCCAGCATTGGCAGGGACACTGAAGCTTTCTTT. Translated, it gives CASIGRDTEAFF.

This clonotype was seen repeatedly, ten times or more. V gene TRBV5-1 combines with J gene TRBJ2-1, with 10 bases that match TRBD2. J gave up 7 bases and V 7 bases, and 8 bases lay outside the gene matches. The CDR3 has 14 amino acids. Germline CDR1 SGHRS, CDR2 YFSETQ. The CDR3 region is CASGGASGRNEQFF. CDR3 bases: TGCGCCAGCGGGGGGGCTAGCGGGAGAAATGAGCAGTTCTTC.

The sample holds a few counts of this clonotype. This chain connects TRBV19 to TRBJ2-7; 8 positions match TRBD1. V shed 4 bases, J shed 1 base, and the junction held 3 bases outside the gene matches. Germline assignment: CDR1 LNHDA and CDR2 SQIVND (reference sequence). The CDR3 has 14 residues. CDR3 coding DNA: TGTGCCAGTAGTACGACAGGGGAGTCCTACGAGCAGTACTTC. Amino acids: CASSTTGESYEQYF.

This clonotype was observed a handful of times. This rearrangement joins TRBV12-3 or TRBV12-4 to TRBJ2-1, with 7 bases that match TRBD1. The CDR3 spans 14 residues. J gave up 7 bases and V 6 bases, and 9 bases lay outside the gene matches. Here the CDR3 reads CASRPPGTENEQFF. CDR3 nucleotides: TGTGCCAGCAGGCCCCCCGGGACAGAGAATGAGCAGTTCTTC.

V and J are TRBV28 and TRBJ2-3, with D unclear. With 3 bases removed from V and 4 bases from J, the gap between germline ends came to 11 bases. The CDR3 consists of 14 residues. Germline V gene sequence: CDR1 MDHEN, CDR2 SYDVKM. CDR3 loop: CASSFDFSSDTQYF. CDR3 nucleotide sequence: TGTGCCAGCAGTTTTGACTTCAGCTCAGATACGCAGTATTTT.

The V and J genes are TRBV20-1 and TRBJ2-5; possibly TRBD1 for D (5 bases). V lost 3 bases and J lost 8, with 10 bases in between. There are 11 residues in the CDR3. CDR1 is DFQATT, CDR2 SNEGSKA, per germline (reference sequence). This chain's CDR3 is CSARQGSTQYF. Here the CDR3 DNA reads TGCAGTGCTAGGCAGGGCTCCACCCAGTACTTC.

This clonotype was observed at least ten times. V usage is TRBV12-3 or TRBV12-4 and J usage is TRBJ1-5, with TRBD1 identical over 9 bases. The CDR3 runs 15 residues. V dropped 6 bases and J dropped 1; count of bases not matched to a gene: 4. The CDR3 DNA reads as TGTGCCAGCAGCATCGGACAGGGGAGCAATCAGCCCCAGCATTTT. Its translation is CASSIGQGSNQPQHF.

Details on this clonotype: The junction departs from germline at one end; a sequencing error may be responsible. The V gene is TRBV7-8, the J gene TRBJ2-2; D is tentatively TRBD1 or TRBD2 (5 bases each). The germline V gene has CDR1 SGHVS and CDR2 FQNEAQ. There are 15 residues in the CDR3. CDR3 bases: TGTGCCAGCAGCTTAGTCTTGGGGGAAACCGTGGAGCTGTTTTTT. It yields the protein CASSLVLGETVELFF.

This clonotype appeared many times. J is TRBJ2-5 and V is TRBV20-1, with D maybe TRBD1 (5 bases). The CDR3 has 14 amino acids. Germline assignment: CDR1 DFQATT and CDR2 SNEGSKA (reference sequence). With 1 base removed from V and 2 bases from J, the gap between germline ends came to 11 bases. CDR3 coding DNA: TGCAGTGCTAGAGTAGGGGCGCCGCAAGAGACCCAGTACTTC. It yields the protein CSARVGAPQETQYF.

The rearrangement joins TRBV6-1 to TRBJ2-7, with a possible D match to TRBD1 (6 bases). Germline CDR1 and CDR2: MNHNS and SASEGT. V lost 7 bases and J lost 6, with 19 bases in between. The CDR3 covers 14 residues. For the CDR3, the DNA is TGTGCCAGCAACCTAGGGGGTTATACGAGCGAGCAGTACTTC. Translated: CASNLGGYTSEQYF.

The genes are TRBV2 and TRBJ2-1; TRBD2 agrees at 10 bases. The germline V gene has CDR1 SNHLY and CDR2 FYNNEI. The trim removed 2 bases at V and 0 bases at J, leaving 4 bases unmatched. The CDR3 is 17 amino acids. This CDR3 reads CASSEPPSGSSYNEQFF. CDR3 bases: TGTGCCAGCAGTGAACCCCCTAGCGGGAGCTCCTACAATGAGCAGTTCTTC. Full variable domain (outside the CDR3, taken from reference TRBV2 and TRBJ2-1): EPEVTQTPSHQVTQMGQEVILRCVPISNHLYFYWYRQILGQKVEFLVSFYNNEISEKSEIFDDQFSVERPDGSNFTLKIRSTKLEDSAMYFCASSEPPSGSSYNEQFFGPGTRLTVL.

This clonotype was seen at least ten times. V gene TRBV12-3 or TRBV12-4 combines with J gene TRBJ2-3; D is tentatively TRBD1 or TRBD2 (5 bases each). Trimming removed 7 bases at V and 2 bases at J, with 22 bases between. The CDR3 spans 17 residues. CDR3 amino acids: CASKSSRGEGTTDTQYF. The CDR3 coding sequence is TGTGCCAGCAAGAGTTCCCGGGGTGAGGGGACCACAGATACGCAGTATTTT.

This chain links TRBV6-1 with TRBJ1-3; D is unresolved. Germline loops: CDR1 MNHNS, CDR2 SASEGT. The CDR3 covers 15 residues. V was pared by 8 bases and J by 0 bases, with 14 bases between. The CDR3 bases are TGTGCCAGCCAAGGACTGTTGAGCTCTGGAAACACCATATATTTT. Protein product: CASQGLLSSGNTIYF.

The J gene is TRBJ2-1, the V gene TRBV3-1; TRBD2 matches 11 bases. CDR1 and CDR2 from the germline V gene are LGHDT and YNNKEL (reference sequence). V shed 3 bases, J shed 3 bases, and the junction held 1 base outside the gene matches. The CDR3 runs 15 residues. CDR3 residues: CASSHTSGGYNEQFF. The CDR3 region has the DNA TGTGCCAGCAGCCACACTAGCGGGGGCTACAATGAGCAGTTCTTC.

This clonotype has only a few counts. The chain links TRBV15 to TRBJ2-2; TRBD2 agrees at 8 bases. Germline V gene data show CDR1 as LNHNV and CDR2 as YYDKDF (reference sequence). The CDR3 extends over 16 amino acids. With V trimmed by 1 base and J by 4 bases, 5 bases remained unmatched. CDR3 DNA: TGTGCCACCAGCAGAGGGAGGGGGACTAGCACCGGGGAGCTGTTTTTT. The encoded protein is CATSRGRGTSTGELFF. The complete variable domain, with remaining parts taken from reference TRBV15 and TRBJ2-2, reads DAMVIQNPRYQVTQFGKPVTLSCSQTLNHNVMYWYQQKSSQAPKLLFHYYDKDFNNEADTPDNFQSRRPNTSFCFLDIRSPGLGDTAMYLCATSRGRGTSTGELFFGEGSRLTVL.

The CDR3 reads CASSLLTGTGGLGETQYF. In nucleotides, the CDR3 is TGCGCCAGCAGCTTGCTGACAGGGACGGGAGGATTGGGAGAGACCCAGTACTTC. The gene calls are TRBV5-1 and TRBJ2-5; D tentatively reads TRBD1 or TRBD2 (7 bases each). Germline assignment: CDR1 SGHRS and CDR2 YFSETQ. V was trimmed by 1 base and J by 4 bases, leaving 23 bases between them. The CDR3 consists of 18 residues.

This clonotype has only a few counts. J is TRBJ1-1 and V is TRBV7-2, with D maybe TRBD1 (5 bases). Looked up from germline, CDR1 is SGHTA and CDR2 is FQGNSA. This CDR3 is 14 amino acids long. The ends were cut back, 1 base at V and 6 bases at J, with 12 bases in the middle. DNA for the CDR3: TGTGCCAGCAGCTTAGGGGGGGTTTTGGCTGAAGCTTTCTTT. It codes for CASSLGGVLAEAFF.

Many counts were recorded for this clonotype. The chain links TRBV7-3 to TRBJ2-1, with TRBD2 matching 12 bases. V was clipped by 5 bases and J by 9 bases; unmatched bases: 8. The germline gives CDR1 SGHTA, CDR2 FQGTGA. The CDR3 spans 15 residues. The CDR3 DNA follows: TGTGCCAGCAGCCGGACTAGCGGGACTAGGCGTGAGCAGTTCTTC. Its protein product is CASSRTSGTRREQFF.

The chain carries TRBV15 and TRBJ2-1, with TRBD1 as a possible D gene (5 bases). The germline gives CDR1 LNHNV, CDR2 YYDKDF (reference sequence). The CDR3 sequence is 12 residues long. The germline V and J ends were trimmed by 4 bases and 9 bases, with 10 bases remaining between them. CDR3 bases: TGTGCCACCAGCATTCGGCAGGGTGAGCAGTTCTTC. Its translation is CATSIRQGEQFF.

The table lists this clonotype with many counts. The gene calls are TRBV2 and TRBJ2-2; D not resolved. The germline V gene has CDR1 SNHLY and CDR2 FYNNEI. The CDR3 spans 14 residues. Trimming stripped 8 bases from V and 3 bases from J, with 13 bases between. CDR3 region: CASARSSHTGELFF. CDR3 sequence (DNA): TGTGCCAGCGCCCGCTCGTCTCACACCGGGGAGCTGTTTTTT.

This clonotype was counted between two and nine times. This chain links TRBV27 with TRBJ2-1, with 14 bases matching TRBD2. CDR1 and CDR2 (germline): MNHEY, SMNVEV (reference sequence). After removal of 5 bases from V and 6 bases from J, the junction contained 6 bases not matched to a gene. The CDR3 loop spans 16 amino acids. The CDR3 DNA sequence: TGTGCCAGCAGTCCCCGACTAGCGGGAGGGCTCAATGAGCAGTTCTTC. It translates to CASSPRLAGGLNEQFF.

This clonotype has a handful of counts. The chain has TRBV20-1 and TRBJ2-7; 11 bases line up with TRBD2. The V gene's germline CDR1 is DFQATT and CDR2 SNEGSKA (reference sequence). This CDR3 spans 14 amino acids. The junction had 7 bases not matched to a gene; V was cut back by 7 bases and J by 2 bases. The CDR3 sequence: CSVLTSGTAYEQYF. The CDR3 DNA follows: TGCAGTGTTCTGACTAGCGGGACAGCCTACGAGCAGTACTTC.

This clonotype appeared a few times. CDR3 coding DNA: TGTGCCAGCTCACCACTTGACAGTTCGAGTAATGAGCAGTTCTTC. Residues: CASSPLDSSSNEQFF. The genes are TRBV18 and TRBJ2-1, with D possibly being TRBD1 (5 bases). Trimming took off 1 base at V and 7 bases at J, with 14 bases between the two ends. Germline V gives CDR1 KGHSH, CDR2 LQKENI. CDR3 length: 15 residues. Using reference TRBV18 and TRBJ2-1 for the parts outside the CDR3, the full variable domain is NAGVMQNPRHLVRRRGQEARLRCSPMKGHSHVYWYRQLPEEGLKFMVYLQKENIIDESGMPKERFSAEFPKEGPSILRIQQVVRGDSAAYFCASSPLDSSSNEQFFGPGTRLTVL.

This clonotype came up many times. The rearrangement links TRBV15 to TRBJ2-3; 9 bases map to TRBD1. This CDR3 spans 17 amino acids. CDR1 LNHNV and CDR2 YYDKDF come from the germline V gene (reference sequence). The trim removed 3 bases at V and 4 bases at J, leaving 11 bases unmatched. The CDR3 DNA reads TGTGCCACCAGCAGCCCTACCGGGACAGGGTTTTCAGATACGCAGTATTTT. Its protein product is CATSSPTGTGFSDTQYF.